Reported below is one T cell receptor beta chain. Authors' data handling: By means of reference gene primer amplification, nucleated cell counts were estimated. Clones were read by immunoSEQ multiplex PCR, and TCRdb kept only the in-frame ones, dropping some. V and J calls and clone size are given by that table; D and trimming were obtained from the DNA. The sample yields about 270,000 clones, 82% seen once. The sample belongs to a study of blood T cell repertoires in COVID-19. Study information: The origin of the acute and convalescent COVID-19 samples was the United States, Italy and Spain. From T cells, B-cell-depleted T cells, or PBMCs came the material, which was cDNA or gDNA.

Germline lookup yields CDR1 GTSNPN and CDR2 SVGIG (reference sequence). This CDR3 is 11 amino acids long. V lost 2 bases and J 7 bases, leaving 9 bases between the germline ends. The clonotype comes from a woman between 18 and 29 years old with acute or convalescent COVID-19. Sequences were obtained from peripheral blood. The chain combines TRBV30 with TRBJ2-7; TRBD2 is a possible D gene (6 bases). The CDR3 region has the DNA TGTGCCTGGAGTCGCGGGGAGGAGCAGTACTTC. This sequence encodes CAWSRGEEQYF.